The clone carrying this T cell receptor beta chain was counted only a few times. The antigen is not known. This sample was included in a study of beta chain features in type 1 diabetes. TCRB transcripts that were expressed got sequenced, as all of the isolated RNA had been reverse transcribed. Libraries were prepared by immunoSEQ multiplex PCR; TCRdb keeps only in-frame clonotypes and omits some of them. The sample contains roughly 150,000 clones, around 7.8% of which appear only once. Findings and caveats of the study: Moderate but significant shortening of TCRB CDR3s was recorded in all four CD4+ subsets from Type 1 diabetes patients.

The V gene's germline CDR1 is MDHEN and CDR2 SYDVKM. V lost 6 bases to trimming and J lost 4 bases, with 16 bases between them. This CDR3 contains 14 residues. Sequenced: central memory CD4+ T cells from blood. The origin of this receptor is a woman aged 35 to 49 with type 1 diabetes. The chain is built from TRBV28 and TRBJ2-7; tentatively, D is TRBD1 (6 bases). The DNA of the CDR3 is TGTGCCAGCAGGGCCTCAGGGGCCCTGTACGAGCAGTACTTC. It codes for CASRASGALYEQYF.